This T cell receptor (beta chain) was documented in a study of T cells after yellow fever vaccination. TCRdb reprocessed the 5' RACE reads with MiXCR, giving one entry per CDR3 protein. The table shows about 220,000 distinct CDR3 sequences, with 6.7% occurring only once. Broader study findings: CD4 and CD8 compartments shared a small share of clonotypes, likely from convergent recombination. The study found a weaker secondary response that peaked faster, day 5 versus 15.

CDR1 and CDR2 (germline): KGHSH, LQKENI. The CDR3 extends over 15 amino acids. V was shortened by 3 bases and J by 3 bases, with 11 bases between the two germline ends. Note on this clonotype: Antigen unknown.

This chain uses TRBV18 with TRBJ2-2; D unclear. The origin of this receptor is a young man who received the YFV17D yellow fever vaccine. This material consisted of CD4+ T cells sorted from PBMCs, taken on the day of the yellow fever booster vaccination. CDR3 coding DNA: TGTGCCAGCTCACCTAATTCGATACACACCGGGGAGCTGTTTTTT. Its protein product is CASSPNSIHTGELFF.